The T cell receptor (beta chain) under discussion was sequenced for a study of blood T cell repertoires in COVID-19. There are a few counts of this clone. Some clones are missing from TCRdb's copy, which holds only in-frame ones; the method was immunoSEQ multiplex PCR. The repertoire holds 120,000 to 150,000 clones, with about 90% as singletons. V lost 6 bases and J lost 0, with 21 bases in between. Germline assignment: CDR1 KGHSH and CDR2 LQKENI. The CDR3 is made up of 17 amino acids. The chain links TRBV18 to TRBJ2-7; tentative D call: TRBD2 (7 bases). The receptor was derived from a man aged 60 to 69 with active or convalescent COVID-19. Sequencing used peripheral blood. The CDR3: CASSPRGGLADSYEQYF. In DNA, the CDR3 is TGTGCCAGCTCTCCCCGAGGGGGTCTAGCGGACTCCTACGAGCAGTACTTC.